One sample yielded the 5 T cell receptor beta chains listed below, sequenced in a study of blood T cells in healthy people across ages. A second PCR, run for about 7 to 11 cycles, used a sample-barcoded 5' primer plus a J-beta primer mix. MiXCR was run by TCRdb on the 5' RACE reads, yielding one entry per CDR3 protein. The sample lists 710,000 or so distinct CDR3 sequences; 22% were seen once. Sequencing was performed on blood. These receptors came from a man aged 70-80 years in good health.

J is TRBJ2-1 and V is TRBV21-1; TRBD1 is the table's D call and was not checked against the DNA. TRBV21-1 constitutes a pseudogene. CDR3 size: 17 residues. CDR3 protein: CASSPPVGATIYNEQFF. Here the CDR3 DNA reads TGTGCCAGCAGCCCCCCGGTCGGCGCGACCATCTACAATGAGCAGTTCTTC.

The chain employs TRBV20-1 and TRBJ1-1, with a tentative D call TRBD1 (5 bases). CDR1 is DFQATT and CDR2 is SNEGSKA in the germline V gene (reference sequence). The length of the CDR3 is 13 residues. Trimming took off 3 bases at V and 1 base at J, with 9 bases between the two ends. As DNA, the CDR3 is TGCAGTGCTAGGCGGACAAGGAACACTGAAGCTTTCTTT. It yields the protein CSARRTRNTEAFF.

The chain recombines TRBV29-1 with TRBJ2-3; 8 bases match TRBD1. J lost 1 base, V lost 3 bases, and 6 bases had no gene match. The CDR3 contains 15 residues. The V gene's germline CDR1 is SQVTM and CDR2 ANQGSEA. The CDR3 coding sequence is TGCAGCGTTGAGGACAGGGTGGTCCGCACAGATACGCAGTATTTT. This encodes CSVEDRVVRTDTQYF.

This clonotype has more than one count but fewer than ten. This chain joins TRBV5-1 and TRBJ1-3, with 8 bases matching TRBD1. The germline V gene has CDR1 SGHRS and CDR2 YFSETQ. Trimming cost V 1 base and J 1 base; bases outside gene matches: 10. The CDR3 contains 18 residues. In DNA, the CDR3 is TGCGCCAGCAGCTTGCCCCCGACAGGGGAAAAGTCTGGAAACACCATATATTTT. Its translation is CASSLPPTGEKSGNTIYF.

The chain uses TRBV5-1 and TRBJ1-1; unclear D gene. From germline, CDR1 is SGHRS and CDR2 YFSETQ. The V end lost 1 base, the J end lost 0 bases, and 10 bases lay between the germline ends. The CDR3 consists of 15 residues. CDR3 in amino acids: CASSLRETVNTEAFF. CDR3 coding DNA: TGCGCCAGCAGCTTGAGGGAGACGGTGAACACTGAAGCTTTCTTT.